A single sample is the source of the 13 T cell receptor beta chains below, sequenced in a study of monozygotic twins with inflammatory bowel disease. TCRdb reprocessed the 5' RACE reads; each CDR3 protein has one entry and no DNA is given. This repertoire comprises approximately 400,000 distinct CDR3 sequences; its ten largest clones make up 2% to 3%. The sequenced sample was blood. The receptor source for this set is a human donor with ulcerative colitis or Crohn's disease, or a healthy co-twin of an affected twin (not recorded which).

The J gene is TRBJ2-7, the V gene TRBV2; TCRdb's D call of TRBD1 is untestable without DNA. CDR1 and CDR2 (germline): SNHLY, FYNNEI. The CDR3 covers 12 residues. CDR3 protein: CASSGNREVEYF.

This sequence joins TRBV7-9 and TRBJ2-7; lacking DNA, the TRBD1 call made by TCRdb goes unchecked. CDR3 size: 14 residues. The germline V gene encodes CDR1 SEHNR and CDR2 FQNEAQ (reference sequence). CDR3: CASSLDRAQDEQYF. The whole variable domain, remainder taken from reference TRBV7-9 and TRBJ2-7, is DTGVSQNPRHKITKRGQNVTFRCDPISEHNRLYWYRQTLGQGPEFLTYFQNEAQLEKSRLLSDRFSAERPKGSFSTLEIQRTEQGDSAMYLCASSLDRAQDEQYFGPGTRLTVT.

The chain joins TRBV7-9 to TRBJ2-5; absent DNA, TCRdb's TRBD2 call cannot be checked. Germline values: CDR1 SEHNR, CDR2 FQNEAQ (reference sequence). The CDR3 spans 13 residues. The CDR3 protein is CASRLLAGETQYF.

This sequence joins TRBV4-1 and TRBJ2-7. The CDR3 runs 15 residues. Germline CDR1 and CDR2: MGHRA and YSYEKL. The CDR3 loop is CASSHMVTGLYEQYF.

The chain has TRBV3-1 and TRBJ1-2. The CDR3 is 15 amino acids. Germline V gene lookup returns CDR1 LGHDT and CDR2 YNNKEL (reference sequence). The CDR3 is CASSQRPGLSYGYTF.

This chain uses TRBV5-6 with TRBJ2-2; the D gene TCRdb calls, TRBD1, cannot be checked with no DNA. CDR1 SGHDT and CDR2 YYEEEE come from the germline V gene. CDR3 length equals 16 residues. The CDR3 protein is CASSPPPGSNTGELFF.

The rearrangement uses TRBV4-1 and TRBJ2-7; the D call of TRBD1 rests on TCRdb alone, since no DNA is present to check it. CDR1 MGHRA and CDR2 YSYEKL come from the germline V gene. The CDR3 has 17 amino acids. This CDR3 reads CASSQELWDSLTYEQYF.

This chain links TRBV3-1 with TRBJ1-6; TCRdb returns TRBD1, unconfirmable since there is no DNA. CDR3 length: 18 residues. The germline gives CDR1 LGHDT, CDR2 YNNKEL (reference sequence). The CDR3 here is CASSPFGGRVPYNSPLHF.

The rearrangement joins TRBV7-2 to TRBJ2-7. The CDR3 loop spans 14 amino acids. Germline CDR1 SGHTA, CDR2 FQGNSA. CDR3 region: CASSSGGSFYEQYF.

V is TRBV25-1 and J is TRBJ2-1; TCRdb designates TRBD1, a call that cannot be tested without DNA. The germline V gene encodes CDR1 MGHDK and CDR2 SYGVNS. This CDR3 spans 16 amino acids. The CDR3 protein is CASSPPRDRRVAEQFF.

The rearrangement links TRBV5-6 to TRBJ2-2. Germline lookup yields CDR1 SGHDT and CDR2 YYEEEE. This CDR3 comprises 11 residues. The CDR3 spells CASSYSGELFF.

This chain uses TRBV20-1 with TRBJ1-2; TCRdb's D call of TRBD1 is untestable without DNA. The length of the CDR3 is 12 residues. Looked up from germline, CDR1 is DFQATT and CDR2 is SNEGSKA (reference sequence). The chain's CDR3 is CSVPGGSYGYTF.

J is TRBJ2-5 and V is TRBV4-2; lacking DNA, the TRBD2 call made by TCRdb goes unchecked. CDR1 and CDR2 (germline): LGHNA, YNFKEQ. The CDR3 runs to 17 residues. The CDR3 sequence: CASSQAGLAGRGETQYF.